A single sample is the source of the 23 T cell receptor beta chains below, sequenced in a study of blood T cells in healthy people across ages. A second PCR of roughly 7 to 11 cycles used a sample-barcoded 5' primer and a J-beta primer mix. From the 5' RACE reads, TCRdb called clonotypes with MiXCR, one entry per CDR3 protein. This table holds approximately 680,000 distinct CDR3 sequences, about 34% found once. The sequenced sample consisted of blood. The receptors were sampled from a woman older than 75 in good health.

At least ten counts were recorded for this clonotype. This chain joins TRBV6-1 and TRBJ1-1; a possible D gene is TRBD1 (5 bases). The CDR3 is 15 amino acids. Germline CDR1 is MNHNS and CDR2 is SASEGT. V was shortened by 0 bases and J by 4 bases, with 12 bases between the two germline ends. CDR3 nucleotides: TGTGCCAGCAGTGAAGCAACGGGGCGAGGCACTGAAGCTTTCTTT. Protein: CASSEATGRGTEAFF.

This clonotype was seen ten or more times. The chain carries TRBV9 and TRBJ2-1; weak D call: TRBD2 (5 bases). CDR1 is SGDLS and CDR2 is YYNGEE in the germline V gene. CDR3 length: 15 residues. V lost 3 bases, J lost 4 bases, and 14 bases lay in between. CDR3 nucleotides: TGTGCCAGCAGCGACGAGGCTAGCTGGTACAATGAGCAGTTCTTC. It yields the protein CASSDEASWYNEQFF.

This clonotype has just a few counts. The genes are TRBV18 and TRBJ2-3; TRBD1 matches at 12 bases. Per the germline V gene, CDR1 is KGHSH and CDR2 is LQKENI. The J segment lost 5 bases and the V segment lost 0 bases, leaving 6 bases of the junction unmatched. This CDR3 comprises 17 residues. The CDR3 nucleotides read TGTGCCAGCTCACCACCGGTGGGACAGGGGGCGGAAGATACGCAGTATTTT. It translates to CASSPPVGQGAEDTQYF.

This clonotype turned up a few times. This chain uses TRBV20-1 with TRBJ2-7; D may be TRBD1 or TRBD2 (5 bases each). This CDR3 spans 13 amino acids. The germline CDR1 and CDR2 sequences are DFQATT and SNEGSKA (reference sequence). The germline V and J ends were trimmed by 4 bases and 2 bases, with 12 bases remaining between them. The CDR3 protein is CSATDGTTYEQYF. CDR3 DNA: TGCAGTGCTACCGACGGGACCACCTACGAGCAGTACTTC.

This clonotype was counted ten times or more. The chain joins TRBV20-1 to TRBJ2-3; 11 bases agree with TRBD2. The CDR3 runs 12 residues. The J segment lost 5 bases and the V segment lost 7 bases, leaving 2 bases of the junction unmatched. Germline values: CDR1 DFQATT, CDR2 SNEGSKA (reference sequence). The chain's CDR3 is CSVLAGGDTQYF. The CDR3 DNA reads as TGCAGTGTCCTAGCGGGGGGAGATACGCAGTATTTT.

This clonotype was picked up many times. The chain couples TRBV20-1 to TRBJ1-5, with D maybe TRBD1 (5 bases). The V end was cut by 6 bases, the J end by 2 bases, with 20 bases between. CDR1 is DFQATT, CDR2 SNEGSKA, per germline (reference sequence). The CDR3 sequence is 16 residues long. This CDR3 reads CSARTGRAFGNQPQHF. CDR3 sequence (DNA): TGCAGTGCACGAACAGGCAGGGCTTTCGGCAATCAGCCCCAGCATTTT.

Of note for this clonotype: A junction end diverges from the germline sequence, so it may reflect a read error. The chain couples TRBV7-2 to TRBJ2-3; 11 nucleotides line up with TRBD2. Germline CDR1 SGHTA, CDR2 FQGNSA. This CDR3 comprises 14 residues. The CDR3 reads CASSPRTSGDTQYF. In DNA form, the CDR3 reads TGCGCCAGCAGCCCGAGGACTAGCGGGGATACGCAGTATTTT.

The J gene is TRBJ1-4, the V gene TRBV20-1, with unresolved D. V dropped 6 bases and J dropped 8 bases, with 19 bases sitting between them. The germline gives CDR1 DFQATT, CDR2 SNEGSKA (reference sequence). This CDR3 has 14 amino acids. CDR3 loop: CSATDPRREEKLFF. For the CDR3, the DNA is TGCAGTGCAACAGACCCCCGGAGAGAGGAAAAACTGTTTTTT.

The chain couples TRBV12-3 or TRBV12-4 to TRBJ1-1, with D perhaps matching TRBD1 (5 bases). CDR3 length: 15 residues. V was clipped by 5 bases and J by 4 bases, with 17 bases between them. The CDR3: CASSPPWIRGTEAFF. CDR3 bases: TGTGCCAGCAGTCCGCCGTGGATAAGGGGCACTGAAGCTTTCTTT.

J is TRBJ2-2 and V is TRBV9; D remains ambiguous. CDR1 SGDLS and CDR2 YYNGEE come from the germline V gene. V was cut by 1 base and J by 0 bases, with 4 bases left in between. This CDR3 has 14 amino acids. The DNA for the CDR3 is TGTGCCAGCAGCGTAATAGCGAACACCGGGGAGCTGTTTTTT. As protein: CASSVIANTGELFF. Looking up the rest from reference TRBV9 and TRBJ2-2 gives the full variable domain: DSGVTQTPKHLITATGQRVTLRCSPRSGDLSVYWYQQSLDQGLQFLIQYYNGEERAKGNILERFSAQQFPDLHSELNLSSLELGDSALYFCASSVIANTGELFFGEGSRLTVL.

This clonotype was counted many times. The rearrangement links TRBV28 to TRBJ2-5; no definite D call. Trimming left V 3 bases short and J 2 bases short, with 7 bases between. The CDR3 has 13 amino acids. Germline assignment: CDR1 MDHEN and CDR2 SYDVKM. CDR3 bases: TGTGCCAGCAGTTTCGTCAGGCAAGAGACCCAGTACTTC. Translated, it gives CASSFVRQETQYF.

The CDR3 nucleotides read TGCAGTGCTCGTGACGCAGGGGGCGCTCGGACAGATACGCAGTATTTT. Encoded protein: CSARDAGGARTDTQYF. V gene TRBV20-1 combines with J gene TRBJ2-3, with 8 nucleotides matching TRBD1. V lost 5 bases and J lost 3; bases outside the gene matches: 13. CDR1 DFQATT and CDR2 SNEGSKA come from the germline V gene (reference sequence). This CDR3 is built from 16 residues.

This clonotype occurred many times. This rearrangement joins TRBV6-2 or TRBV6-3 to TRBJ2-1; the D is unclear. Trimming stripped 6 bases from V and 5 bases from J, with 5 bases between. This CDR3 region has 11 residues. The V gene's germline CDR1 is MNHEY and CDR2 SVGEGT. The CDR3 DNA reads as TGTGCCAGCAGCTATAACAATGAGCAGTTCTTC. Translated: CASSYNNEQFF.

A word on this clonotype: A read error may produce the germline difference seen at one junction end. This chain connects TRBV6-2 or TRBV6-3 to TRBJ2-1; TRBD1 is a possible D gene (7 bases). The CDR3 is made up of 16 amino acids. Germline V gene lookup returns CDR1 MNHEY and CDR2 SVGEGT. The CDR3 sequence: CAGSYLAGGGGNGQFF. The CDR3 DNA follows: TGTGCCGGCAGTTACTTGGCAGGGGGAGGTGGCAATGGGCAGTTCTTC.

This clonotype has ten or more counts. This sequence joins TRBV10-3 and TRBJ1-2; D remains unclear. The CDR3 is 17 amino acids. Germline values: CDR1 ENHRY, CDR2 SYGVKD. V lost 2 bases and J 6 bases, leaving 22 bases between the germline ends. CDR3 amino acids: CAISEPAPSRGGNGYTF. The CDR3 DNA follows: TGTGCCATCAGTGAGCCTGCCCCCTCCCGGGGAGGGAATGGCTACACCTTC.

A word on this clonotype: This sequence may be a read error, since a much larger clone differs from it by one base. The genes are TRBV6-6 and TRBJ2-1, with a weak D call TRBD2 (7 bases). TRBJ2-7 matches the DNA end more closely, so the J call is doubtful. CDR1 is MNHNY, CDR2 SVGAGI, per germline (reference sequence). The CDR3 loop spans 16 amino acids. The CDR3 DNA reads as TGTGCCAGCAGTTACGTTGGGGGGGGCTCCTACAATGAGCAGTACTTC. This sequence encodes CASSYVGGGSYNEQYF.

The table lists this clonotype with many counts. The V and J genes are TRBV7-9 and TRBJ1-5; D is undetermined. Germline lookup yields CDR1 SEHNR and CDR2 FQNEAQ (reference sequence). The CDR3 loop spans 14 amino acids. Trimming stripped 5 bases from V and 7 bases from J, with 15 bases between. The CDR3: CASSAPGFGQPQHF. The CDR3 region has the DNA TGTGCCAGCAGCGCGCCCGGGTTCGGCCAGCCCCAGCATTTT.

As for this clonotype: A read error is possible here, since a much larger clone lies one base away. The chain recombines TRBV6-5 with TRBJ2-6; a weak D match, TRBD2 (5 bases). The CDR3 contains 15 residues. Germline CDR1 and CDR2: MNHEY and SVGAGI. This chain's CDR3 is CACSRGISGANVLTF. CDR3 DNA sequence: TGTGCCTGCAGTCGGGGTATCTCTGGGGCCAACGTCCTGACTTTC.

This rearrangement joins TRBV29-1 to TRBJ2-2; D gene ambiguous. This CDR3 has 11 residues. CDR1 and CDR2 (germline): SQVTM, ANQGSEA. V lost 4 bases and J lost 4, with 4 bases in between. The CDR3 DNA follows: TGCAGCGTTGGCGCCACCGGGGAGCTGTTTTTT. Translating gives CSVGATGELFF.

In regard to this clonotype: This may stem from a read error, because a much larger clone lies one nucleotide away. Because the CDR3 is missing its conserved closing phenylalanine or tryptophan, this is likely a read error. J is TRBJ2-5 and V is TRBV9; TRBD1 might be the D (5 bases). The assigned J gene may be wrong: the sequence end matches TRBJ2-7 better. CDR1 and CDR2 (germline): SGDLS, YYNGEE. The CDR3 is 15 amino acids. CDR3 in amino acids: CASSPRSQGGDEQYC. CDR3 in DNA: TGTGCCAGCAGCCCCCGCTCTCAGGGTGGCGACGAGCAGTACTGC.

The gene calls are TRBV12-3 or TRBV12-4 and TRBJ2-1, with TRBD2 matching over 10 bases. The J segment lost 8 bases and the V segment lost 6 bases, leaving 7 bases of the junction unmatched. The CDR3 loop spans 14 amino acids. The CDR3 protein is CASRLGTSVYEQFF. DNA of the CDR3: TGTGCCAGCAGATTGGGGACTAGCGTCTATGAGCAGTTCTTC.

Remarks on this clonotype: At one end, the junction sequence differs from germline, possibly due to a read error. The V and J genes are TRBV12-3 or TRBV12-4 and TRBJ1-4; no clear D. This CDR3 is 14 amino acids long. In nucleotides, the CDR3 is TGTGCCGGCAGTTTTGGGCATTCTAATGAAAAACTGTTTTTT. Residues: CAGSFGHSNEKLFF.

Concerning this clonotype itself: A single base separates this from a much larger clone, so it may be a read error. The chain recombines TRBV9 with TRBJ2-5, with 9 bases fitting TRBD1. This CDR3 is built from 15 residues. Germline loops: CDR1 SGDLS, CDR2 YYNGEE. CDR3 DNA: TGTGCCGGCAGCGTCGAGGACAGGGGAGCTGAGACCCAGTACTTC. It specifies CAGSVEDRGAETQYF.